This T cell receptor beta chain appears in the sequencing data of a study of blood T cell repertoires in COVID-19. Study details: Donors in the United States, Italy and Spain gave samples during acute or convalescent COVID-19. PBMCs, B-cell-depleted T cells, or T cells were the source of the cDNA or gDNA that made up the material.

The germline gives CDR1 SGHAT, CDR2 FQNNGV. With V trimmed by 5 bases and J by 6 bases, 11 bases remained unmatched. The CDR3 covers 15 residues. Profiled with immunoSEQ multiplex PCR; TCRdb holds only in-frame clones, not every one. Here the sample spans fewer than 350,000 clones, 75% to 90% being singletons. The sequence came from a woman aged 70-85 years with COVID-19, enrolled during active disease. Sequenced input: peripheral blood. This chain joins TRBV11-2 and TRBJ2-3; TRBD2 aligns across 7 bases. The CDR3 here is CASSRWGGNGDTQYF. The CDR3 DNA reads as TGTGCCAGCAGCCGCTGGGGGGGTAATGGGGATACGCAGTATTTT.